This T cell receptor beta chain was recovered during a study of OX40 agonist ivuxolimab in advanced cancers. Using immunoSEQ multiplex PCR, the repertoire was profiled, and TCRdb retains in-frame clones only, with some absent. In the table there are roughly 71,000 clones, around 88% of which are singletons. The sampling schedule covered blood at baseline, cycle 4 day 1, and cycle 7 day 1. Germline CDR1 and CDR2: MNHEY and SMNVEV (reference sequence). This CDR3 is built from 15 residues. V gave up 2 bases and J gave up 8 bases; unmatched junction bases: 7. The source of this sequence is an adult with an advanced solid tumor such as melanoma, head and neck, liver or kidney cancer. The sequenced sample was CD4+ or CD8+ T cells sorted from blood, obtained in a trial of the OX40 agonist ivuxolimab. This chain connects TRBV27 to TRBJ2-3; the match to TRBD1 covers 10 bases. The CDR3 nucleotides read TGTGCCAGCAGTTTAGGGGGACAGGGGTTTCGTACGCAGTATTTT. Translated: CASSLGGQGFRTQYF.